This T cell receptor (beta chain) stems from a study of response to subunit inactivated influenza vaccine. The CDR3 sequence is 14 residues long. In germline, CDR1 is LGHDT, CDR2 YNNKEL (reference sequence). V trimming: 4 bases; J trimming: 3 bases; junction bases outside the gene matches: 4. Study results and caveats: Authors suggested each seasonal flu vaccination may recruit only limited numbers of new T cells.

TCRdb analysed the RT-PCR reads with MiXCR anew, one entry per CDR3 protein. The sample lists about 830,000 distinct CDR3 sequences; about 18% were seen once. Notes on this clonotype: Its matching antigen is unknown.

The sample here was PBMCs from blood, taken roughly 5 days after vaccination. The V and J genes are TRBV3-1 and TRBJ1-1, with 8 bases lining up with TRBD1. The TCR comes from a middle-aged man who received an inactivated influenza vaccine. CDR3 DNA sequence: TGTGCCAGCAGCCTGACAGGGGTGTACACTGAAGCTTTCTTT. Its translation is CASSLTGVYTEAFF. Together with reference TRBV3-1 and TRBJ1-1, the CDR3 gives the full variable domain: DTAVSQTPKYLVTQMGNDKSIKCEQNLGHDTMYWYKQDSKKFLKIMFSYNNKELIINETVPNRFSPKSPDKAHLNLHINSLELGDSAVYFCASSLTGVYTEAFFGQGTRLTVV.